The clone carrying this TCR beta chain was found a few times. Three rounds of nested PCR, following a modified ARM-PCR protocol, produced the TCRbeta library. TCRdb independently ran MiXCR on the multiplex PCR reads; one entry per CDR3 protein. The profile covers fewer than 80,000 distinct CDR3 sequences, with under 70% appearing a single time and roughly 12% taken by the ten largest. The data stem from a study of tumor and adjacent non-tumor tissue in lung cancer. V lost 4 bases and J lost 3, with 21 bases in between. CDR1 DFQATT and CDR2 SNEGSKA come from the germline V gene (reference sequence). The CDR3 loop spans 16 amino acids. This sample's RNA came from whole unsorted tissue.

This TCR was recovered from a woman aged 70-85 years with non-small cell lung cancer. The chain is built from TRBV20-1 and TRBJ1-2; D might be TRBD1 (5 bases). Input material: lung tumor tissue. The CDR3 DNA is TGCAGTGCTATGGGGCAGGGCACATCCAACCACTATGGCTACACCTTC. Protein: CSAMGQGTSNHYGYTF.